A single sample gave rise to the 32 T cell receptor beta chains below, sequenced in a study of Graves' ophthalmopathy and Graves' hyperthyroidism. From RNA, the CDR3 regions of TCR beta chains were amplified and sequenced. Second-round multiplex PCR followed a first-round RT-PCR using HTBI primers. TCRdb used MiXCR to reprocess the multiplex PCR reads, holding one entry per CDR3 protein. The table includes approximately 210,000 distinct CDR3 sequences, under 30% detected once. Specimen: peripheral blood. Receptors were obtained from a man aged 50 to 60 with Graves' ophthalmopathy.

This clonotype has a count of ten or more. CDR3 nucleotide sequence: TGCAGTGCGACCGGGACTCTGAACACCGGGGAGCTGTTTTTT. Translated, it gives CSATGTLNTGELFF. The chain has TRBV20-1 and TRBJ2-2; tentative D call: TRBD2 (6 bases). V lost 6 bases, J lost 1 base, and 12 bases lay in between. The V gene's germline CDR1 is DFQATT and CDR2 SNEGSKA (reference sequence). The CDR3 contains 14 residues.

This clonotype was counted ten times or more. The chain uses TRBV27 and TRBJ2-7; 11 bases fit TRBD2. From germline, CDR1 is MNHEY and CDR2 SMNVEV (reference sequence). The CDR3 is made up of 15 amino acids. V lost 5 bases, J lost 3 bases, and 6 bases stayed unmatched. In DNA, the CDR3 is TGTGCCAGCAGTGCCGGGACTAGCGGATACTACGAGCAGTACTTC. Protein: CASSAGTSGYYEQYF.

This clonotype was seen repeatedly, ten times or more. The rearrangement links TRBV11-2 to TRBJ2-7; D is possibly TRBD2 (5 bases). CDR3 length equals 14 residues. V was pared by 3 bases and J by 2 bases, with 11 bases between. Germline V CDR1 and CDR2: SGHAT, FQNNGV. The CDR3 loop is CASSFGVGTYEQYF. The CDR3 DNA sequence: TGTGCCAGCAGCTTCGGGGTAGGAACCTACGAGCAGTACTTC.

This clonotype was observed many times. The junction departs from germline at one end; a sequencing error may be responsible. This rearrangement joins TRBV7-2 to TRBJ1-5; D is unresolved. The CDR3 consists of 15 residues. Germline loops: CDR1 SGHTA, CDR2 FQGNSA. The CDR3 spells CASSLAVGRYQPQHF. The CDR3 DNA is TGTGCCAGCAGTTTAGCTGTCGGACGGTATCAGCCCCAGCATTTT.

This clonotype was counted many times. This sequence joins TRBV27 and TRBJ2-7; D might be TRBD1 (6 bases). Germline values: CDR1 MNHEY, CDR2 SMNVEV (reference sequence). This CDR3 is built from 13 residues. V lost 3 bases and J 5 bases, leaving 11 bases between the germline ends. The CDR3 DNA sequence: TGTGCCAGCAGTTTTTCAGGGGTCCACGAGCAGTACTTC. Translating gives CASSFSGVHEQYF.

This clonotype was counted at least ten times. The chain carries TRBV13 and TRBJ1-2; a possible D gene is TRBD1 (6 bases). Germline V lookup: CDR1 PRHDT, CDR2 FYEKMQ (reference sequence). Deletions cut 0 bases from V and 7 bases from J, with 15 bases between. The CDR3 loop spans 15 amino acids. CDR3 protein: CASSLGIGGALGYTF. DNA of the CDR3: TGTGCCAGCAGCTTAGGAATCGGGGGCGCCCTTGGCTACACCTTC.

This chain uses TRBV19 with TRBJ2-7, with 7 bases fitting TRBD2. There are 16 residues in the CDR3. Germline V gene lookup returns CDR1 LNHDA and CDR2 SQIVND (reference sequence). J lost 4 bases, V lost 4 bases, and 13 bases had no gene match. CDR3 nucleotide sequence: TGTGCCAGTAGTACGGACATCGGGGGGAGGGCGTACGAGCAGTACTTC. It specifies CASSTDIGGRAYEQYF.

This chain connects TRBV27 to TRBJ1-2, with D tentatively TRBD1 (5 bases). V was cut by 6 bases and J by 3 bases, with 14 bases left in between. This CDR3 has 14 amino acids. The germline CDR1 and CDR2 sequences are MNHEY and SMNVEV (reference sequence). CDR3 in DNA: TGTGCCAGCAGGGGGGAAGGGGCTTACTATGGCTACACCTTC. Amino acids: CASRGEGAYYGYTF.

Many counts were recorded for this clonotype. This sequence joins TRBV4-1 and TRBJ1-5; D not certain. V was shortened by 0 bases and J by 3 bases, with 9 bases between the two germline ends. The germline V gene encodes CDR1 MGHRA and CDR2 YSYEKL. The CDR3 contains 15 residues. The CDR3 is CASSQDSLSNQPQHF. The CDR3 DNA follows: TGCGCCAGCAGCCAAGATTCCCTCTCCAATCAGCCCCAGCATTTT.

The chain carries TRBV5-1 and TRBJ1-1; D uncertain. The CDR3 spans 14 residues. The germline V gene encodes CDR1 SGHRS and CDR2 YFSETQ. Trimming removed 1 base at V and 1 base at J, with 8 bases between. The CDR3 bases are TGCGCCAGCAGCTTGCTCGCAAGGAACACTGAAGCTTTCTTT. Protein sequence: CASSLLARNTEAFF. Supplemented by reference TRBV5-1 and TRBJ1-1, the full variable domain reads KAGVTQTPRYLIKTRGQQVTLSCSPISGHRSVSWYQQTPGQGLQFLFEYFSETQRNKGNFPGRFSGRQFSNSRSEMNVSTLELGDSALYLCASSLLARNTEAFFGQGTRLTVV.

This clonotype was counted many times. The J gene is TRBJ2-2, the V gene TRBV6-1; D is unclear. V was trimmed by 7 bases and J by 3 bases, leaving 3 bases between them. There are 11 residues in the CDR3. In germline, CDR1 is MNHNS, CDR2 SASEGT. CDR3 nucleotides: TGTGCCAGCAAAGACACCGGGGAGCTGTTTTTT. Its translation is CASKDTGELFF.

This clonotype was seen many times. The chain joins TRBV20-1 to TRBJ2-3; D is undetermined. This CDR3 is built from 14 residues. Trimming removed 3 bases from V and 2 bases from J, with 12 bases in between. Germline CDR1 reads DFQATT; CDR2 reads SNEGSKA (reference sequence). The chain's CDR3 is CSASSRFFTDTQYF. DNA of the CDR3: TGCAGTGCTAGTTCAAGGTTTTTCACAGATACGCAGTATTTT.

This clonotype was observed at least ten times. The chain uses TRBV19 and TRBJ1-1, with TRBD1 as a possible D gene (6 bases). The CDR3 spans 15 residues. V was shortened by 5 bases and J by 4 bases, with 17 bases between the two germline ends. Germline V lookup: CDR1 LNHDA, CDR2 SQIVND (reference sequence). CDR3 loop: CASSVGQRTGTEAFF. In DNA form, the CDR3 reads TGTGCCAGTAGTGTAGGACAGCGAACGGGCACTGAAGCTTTCTTT. Based on the CDR3 plus reference TRBV19 and TRBJ1-1, the full variable domain is DGGITQSPKYLFRKEGQNVTLSCEQNLNHDAMYWYRQDPGQGLRLIYYSQIVNDFQKGDIAEGYSVSREKKESFPLTVTSAQKNPTAFYLCASSVGQRTGTEAFFGQGTRLTVV.

This clonotype was observed many times. The chain couples TRBV6-4 to TRBJ1-5; D gene unclear. The V and J ends lost 2 bases and 0 bases respectively, with 11 bases between them. This CDR3 comprises 16 residues. Looked up from germline, CDR1 is MRHNA and CDR2 is SNTAGT. This CDR3 reads CASSDTSDYSNQPQHF. Here the CDR3 DNA reads TGTGCCAGCAGTGACACCTCGGACTATAGCAATCAGCCCCAGCATTTT.

This clonotype was picked up a small number of times. This may come from a read error, since a much larger clone is one base off. The chain has TRBV12-3 or TRBV12-4 and TRBJ2-7; TRBD2 matches at 9 bases. The CDR3 has 14 amino acids. With 6 bases clipped from V and 5 bases from J, the junction kept 8 bases outside the gene matches. CDR3 coding DNA: TGTGCCAGCAGGGAAGCGGGAGGCAACCACGAGCAGTACTTC. It is translated as CASREAGGNHEQYF.

There are many counts of this clonotype. The chain is built from TRBV12-3 or TRBV12-4 and TRBJ2-7, with 7 nucleotides matching TRBD2. There are 14 residues in the CDR3. J gave up 3 bases and V 6 bases, and 8 bases lay outside the gene matches. For the CDR3, the DNA is TGTGCCAGCAGATTACAAGCGGGAAGCTACGAGCAGTACTTC. As protein: CASRLQAGSYEQYF.

This clonotype was seen at least ten times. The V call is TRBV10-3, the J call TRBJ2-7; 12 bases agree with TRBD2. The CDR3 runs to 13 residues. V was pared by 8 bases and J by 3 bases, with 2 bases of the junction left unmatched. The V gene's germline CDR1 is ENHRY and CDR2 SYGVKD. CDR3 sequence: CAIQTSGGYEQYF. The CDR3 region has the DNA TGTGCCATCCAGACTAGCGGGGGCTACGAGCAGTACTTC.

In this sample, this clonotype turned up many times. V is TRBV28 and J is TRBJ2-2; 8 nucleotides align to TRBD2. CDR1 and CDR2 (germline): MDHEN, SYDVKM. V lost 2 bases to trimming and J lost 7 bases; unmatched junction nucleotides: 9. The CDR3 length is 16 residues. CDR3 in amino acids: CASSLILLAGYGELFF. CDR3 coding DNA: TGTGCCAGCAGTTTAATTCTCCTAGCGGGTTACGGGGAGCTGTTTTTT.

This clonotype was recorded many times. The genes are TRBV4-1 and TRBJ2-2; D is unclear. The CDR3 has 16 amino acids. From germline, CDR1 is MGHRA and CDR2 YSYEKL. V shed 1 base and J shed 0 bases, with 9 bases lying between them. CDR3 nucleotides: TGCGCCAGCAGCCAAGTAAAATACTCGAACACCGGGGAGCTGTTTTTT. Translation: CASSQVKYSNTGELFF.

The V and J genes are TRBV7-8 and TRBJ2-7, with TRBD2 identical over 8 bases. The CDR3 contains 16 residues. V lost 0 bases, J lost 3 bases, and 7 bases stayed unmatched. From germline, CDR1 is SGHVS and CDR2 FQNEAQ. In DNA, the CDR3 is TGTGCCAGCAGCTTAGCGCAAAGCGGGAGAGACTACGAGCAGTACTTC. As protein: CASSLAQSGRDYEQYF.

The V and J genes are TRBV28 and TRBJ2-7, with 11 bases that match TRBD1. Germline CDR1 MDHEN, CDR2 SYDVKM. V was pared by 8 bases and J by 3 bases, with 15 bases of the junction left unmatched. The CDR3 runs to 17 residues. For the CDR3, the DNA is TGTGCCAGCGCCAACCCCCCAGGACAGGGGGCACACTACGAGCAGTACTTC. This gives the protein CASANPPGQGAHYEQYF.

This clonotype came up many times. This chain uses TRBV7-9 with TRBJ2-5; TRBD1 might be the D (6 bases). The V end was cut by 3 bases, the J end by 5 bases, with 13 bases between. Per the germline V gene, CDR1 is SEHNR and CDR2 is FQNEAQ (reference sequence). The CDR3 is 14 residues long. This CDR3 is CASSLVDRLETQYF. For the CDR3, the DNA is TGTGCCAGCAGCTTGGTTGACAGGCTTGAGACCCAGTACTTC.

This clonotype showed up many times. This chain uses TRBV12-5 with TRBJ1-5; TRBD1 agrees at 8 bases. Germline CDR1 reads LGHNT; CDR2 reads FRNRAP. The CDR3 length is 16 residues. V lost 4 bases, J lost 3 bases, and 8 bases stayed unmatched. This CDR3 is CASGSGQGFDNQPQHF. The CDR3 bases are TGTGCTAGTGGTTCAGGACAGGGATTCGACAATCAGCCCCAGCATTTT.

This clonotype turned up a few times. This chain connects TRBV12-5 to TRBJ1-5, with 7 nucleotides matching TRBD1. In germline, CDR1 is LGHNT, CDR2 FRNRAP. The CDR3 is made up of 15 amino acids. V dropped 1 base and J dropped 6; count of bases not matched to a gene: 6. CDR3 sequence: CASGLGQGSGQPQHF. In nucleotides, the CDR3 is TGTGCTAGTGGTTTGGGACAGGGCTCGGGTCAGCCCCAGCATTTT.

This clonotype was seen at least ten times. V and J are TRBV18 and TRBJ1-6, with 7 bases matching TRBD1. V shed 4 bases, J shed 7 bases, and the junction held 7 bases outside the gene matches. Germline CDR1 is KGHSH and CDR2 is LQKENI. The CDR3 has 15 residues. CDR3 nucleotide sequence: TGTGCCAGCTCACAAAACAGGGGTCTGAATTCACCCCTCCACTTT. This gives the protein CASSQNRGLNSPLHF.

This clonotype was seen many times. The rearrangement joins TRBV2 to TRBJ2-7; no definite D call. This CDR3 is built from 10 residues. Germline V gene data show CDR1 as SNHLY and CDR2 as FYNNEI. V was clipped by 4 bases and J by 6 bases, with 4 bases between them. In DNA, the CDR3 is TGTGCCAGCAGTGCGCCCGAGCAGTACTTC. It yields the protein CASSAPEQYF.

In this sample, this clonotype turned up many times. The V and J genes are TRBV12-3 or TRBV12-4 and TRBJ2-7; D might be TRBD2 (6 bases). The CDR3 runs to 16 residues. Trimming took off 5 bases at V and 0 bases at J, with 17 bases between the two ends. The CDR3 protein is CASSPLIGSHSYEQYF. CDR3 bases: TGTGCCAGCAGTCCCCTTATCGGGAGTCACTCCTACGAGCAGTACTTC.

The chain has TRBV7-2 and TRBJ2-2; D is possibly TRBD1 (6 bases). CDR3 length equals 15 residues. V lost 1 base and J 3 bases, leaving 9 bases between the germline ends. In germline, CDR1 is SGHTA, CDR2 FQGNSA. CDR3 sequence reads: CASSLGQVDTGELFF. The CDR3 DNA follows: TGTGCCAGCAGCTTAGGACAGGTTGACACCGGGGAGCTGTTTTTT.

The CDR3 coding sequence is TGCGCCAGCAGTGACCCCAGCGGCAATCAGCCCCAGCATTTT. Its protein product is CASSDPSGNQPQHF. V and J are TRBV10-2 and TRBJ1-5, with no clear D. V lost 3 bases and J 2 bases, leaving 8 bases between the germline ends. Germline V gene data show CDR1 as WSHSY and CDR2 as SAAADI. The CDR3 loop spans 14 amino acids.

This clonotype has ten or more counts. CDR3 sequence reads: CASGTGGEAFF. CDR3 DNA sequence: TGTGCCAGCGGGACAGGGGGCGAAGCTTTCTTT. J is TRBJ1-1 and V is TRBV12-3 or TRBV12-4, with 12 nucleotides matching TRBD1. The CDR3 is 11 residues long. Trimming cost V 8 bases and J 8 bases; bases outside gene matches: 0.

The V call is TRBV6-1, the J call TRBJ1-6; tentative D call: TRBD1 (6 bases). Trimming stripped 4 bases from V and 9 bases from J, with 16 bases between. CDR3 size: 15 residues. Germline V gives CDR1 MNHNS, CDR2 SASEGT. The CDR3 region has the DNA TGTGCCAGCAGTGGTTTTCCAGGGGTTGGTTCACCCCTCCACTTT. Protein: CASSGFPGVGSPLHF.

This clonotype appeared many times. The chain links TRBV14 to TRBJ1-1; unclear D gene. Trimming cost V 1 base and J 1 base, with 10 bases left between them. This CDR3 is built from 15 residues. CDR1 and CDR2 from the germline V gene are SGHDN and FVKESK. CDR3 coding DNA: TGTGCCAGCAGCCAAGTTCCACGACCGAACACTGAAGCTTTCTTT. Translation gives CASSQVPRPNTEAFF.